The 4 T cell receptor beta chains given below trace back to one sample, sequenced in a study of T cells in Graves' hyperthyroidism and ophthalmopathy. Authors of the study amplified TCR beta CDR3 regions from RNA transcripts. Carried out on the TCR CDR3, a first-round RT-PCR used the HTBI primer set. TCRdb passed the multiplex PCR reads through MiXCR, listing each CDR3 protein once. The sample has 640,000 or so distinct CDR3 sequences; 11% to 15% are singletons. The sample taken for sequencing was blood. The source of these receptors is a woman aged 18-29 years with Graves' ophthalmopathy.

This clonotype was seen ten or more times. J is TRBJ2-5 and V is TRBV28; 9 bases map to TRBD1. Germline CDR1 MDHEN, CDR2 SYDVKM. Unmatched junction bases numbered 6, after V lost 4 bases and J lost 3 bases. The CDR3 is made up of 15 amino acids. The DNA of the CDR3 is TGTGCCAGCAGTTCGCTTAGGACAGGGGAAGAGACCCAGTACTTC. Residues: CASSSLRTGEETQYF. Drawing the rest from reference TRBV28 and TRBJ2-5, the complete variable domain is DVKVTQSSRYLVKRTGEKVFLECVQDMDHENMFWYRQDPGLGLRLIYFSYDVKMKEKGDIPEGYSVSREKKERFSLILESASTNQTSMYLCASSSLRTGEETQYFGPGTRLLVL.

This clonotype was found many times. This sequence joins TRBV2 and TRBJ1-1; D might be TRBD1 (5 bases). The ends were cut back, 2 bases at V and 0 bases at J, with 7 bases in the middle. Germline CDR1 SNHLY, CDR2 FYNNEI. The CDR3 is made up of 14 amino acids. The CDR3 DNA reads TGTGCCAGCAGTGAATGGGACTTGAACACTGAAGCTTTCTTT. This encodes CASSEWDLNTEAFF.

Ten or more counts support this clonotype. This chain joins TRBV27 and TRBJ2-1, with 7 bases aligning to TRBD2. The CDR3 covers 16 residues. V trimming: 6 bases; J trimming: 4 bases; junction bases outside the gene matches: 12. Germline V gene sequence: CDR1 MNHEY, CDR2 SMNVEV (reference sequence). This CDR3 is CASSQDGGMGYNEQFF. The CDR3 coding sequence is TGTGCCAGCAGCCAAGACGGGGGGATGGGGTACAATGAGCAGTTCTTC.

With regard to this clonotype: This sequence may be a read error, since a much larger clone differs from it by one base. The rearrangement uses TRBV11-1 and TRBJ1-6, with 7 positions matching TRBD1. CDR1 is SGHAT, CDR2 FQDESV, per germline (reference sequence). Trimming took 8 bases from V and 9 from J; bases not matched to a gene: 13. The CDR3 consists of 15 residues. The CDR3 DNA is TGTGCCAGCGGCGCTCGACAGGGTTTTGGTTCACCCCTCCACTTT. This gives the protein CASGARQGFGSPLHF.